This is a list of T cell receptor beta chains from one sample in a study of blood T cell repertoires in COVID-19. The repertoire was sequenced with immunoSEQ multiplex PCR; TCRdb's copy has only in-frame clones and lacks some. The data hold around 50,000 clones, with 82% observed a single time. Sequencing was done on a sample of peripheral blood. All receptors derive from a man older than 75 with COVID-19, enrolled during active disease. CDR3s include the opening cysteine and the closing phenylalanine or tryptophan.

J gene | V gene | CDR3 protein
TRBJ1-5 | TRBV18 | CASSPNGGQPQHF
TRBJ1-2 | TRBV24-1 | CATSDWGRDYGYTF
TRBJ2-3 | TRBV15 | CATSRVLSGDTQYF
TRBJ1-2 | TRBV27 | CASSFLFDPASSIQGNYYGYTF
TRBJ1-2 | TRBV14 | CASSQDVSDRGNGYTF
TRBJ1-2 | TRBV30 | CAWQTGQGGSGYTF
TRBJ2-2 | TRBV3-1/TRBV3-2 | CASSQSGPHTGELFF
TRBJ2-7 | TRBV7-2 | CASSLLQRRGYEQYF
TRBJ1-1 | TRBV7-2 | CASSLGQMLNTEAFF
TRBJ2-7 | TRBV7-8 | CASSLGQGVSYEQYF
TRBJ1-3 | TRBV19 | CASTAGQGTPGGNTIYF
TRBJ1-4 | TRBV7-9 | CASSSAAATNEKLFF
TRBJ2-2 | TRBV7-2 | CASSSTPGLGTGELFF
TRBJ1-2 | TRBV6-2/TRBV6-3 | CASSYNRRANYGYTF
TRBJ1-1 | TRBV19 | CASSPDRGPEAFF
TRBJ2-1 | TRBV20-1 | CSASGGGSYNEQFF
TRBJ1-1 | TRBV7-2 | CASSLYYRNTEAFF
TRBJ2-1 | TRBV5-6 | CASSPEGGSEQFF
TRBJ1-4 | TRBV7-9 | CASSPWARTVEKLFF
TRBJ2-1 | TRBV24-1 | CATCPGTGFDEQFF
TRBJ2-2 | TRBV29-1 | CSVRLAGGPGYPGELFF
TRBJ2-1 | TRBV6-5 | CASGTGGRYNEQFF
TRBJ2-1 | TRBV5-4 | CASSQGQGDYNEQFF
TRBJ1-2 | TRBV18 | CASSPSQGAGTF
TRBJ1-5 | TRBV6-2/TRBV6-3 | CASSSDSSYQPQHF
TRBJ1-5 | TRBV28 | CASSSLGGGQEPQHF
TRBJ1-1 | TRBV5-1 | CASSLVPQGVNTEAFF
TRBJ2-2 | TRBV24-1 | CATSTNRVTGELFF
TRBJ2-2 | TRBV15 | CATSRDPGQNTGELFF
TRBJ1-2 | TRBV30 | CAWSRDWTGYGYTF
TRBJ2-7 | TRBV29-1 | CSVRTTGYEQYF
TRBJ2-7 | TRBV11-1 | CASSSVTGSSYEQYF
TRBJ1-6 | TRBV18 | CASSSSQGGRSFEYNSPLHF
TRBJ1-2 | TRBV10-3 | CAISESNLGRGYGYTF
TRBJ2-5 | TRBV18 | CASSPQGQETQYF